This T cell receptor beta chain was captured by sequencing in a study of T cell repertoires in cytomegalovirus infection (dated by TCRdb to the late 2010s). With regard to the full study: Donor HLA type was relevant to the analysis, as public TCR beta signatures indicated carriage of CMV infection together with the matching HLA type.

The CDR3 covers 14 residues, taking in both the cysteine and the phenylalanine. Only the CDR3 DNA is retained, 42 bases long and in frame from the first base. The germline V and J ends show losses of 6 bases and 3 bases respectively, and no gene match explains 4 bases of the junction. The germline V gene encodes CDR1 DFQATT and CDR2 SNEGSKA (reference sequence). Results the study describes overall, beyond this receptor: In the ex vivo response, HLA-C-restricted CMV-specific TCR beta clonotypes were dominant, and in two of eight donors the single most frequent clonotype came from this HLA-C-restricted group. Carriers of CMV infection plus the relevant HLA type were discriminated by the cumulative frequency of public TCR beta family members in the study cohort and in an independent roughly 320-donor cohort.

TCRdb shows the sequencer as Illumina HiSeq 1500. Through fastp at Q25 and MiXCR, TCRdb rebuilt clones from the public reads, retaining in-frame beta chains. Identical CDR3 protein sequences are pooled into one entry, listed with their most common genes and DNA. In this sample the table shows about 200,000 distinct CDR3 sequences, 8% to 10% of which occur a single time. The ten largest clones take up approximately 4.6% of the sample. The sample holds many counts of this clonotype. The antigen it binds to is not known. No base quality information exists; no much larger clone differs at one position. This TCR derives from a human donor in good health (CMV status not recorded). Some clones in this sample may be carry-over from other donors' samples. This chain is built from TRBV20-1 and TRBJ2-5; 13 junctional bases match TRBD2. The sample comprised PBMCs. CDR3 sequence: CSATGLAGKETQYF. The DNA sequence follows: TGCAGTGCAACGGGACTAGCGGGAAAAGAGACCCAGTACTTC.